Each of the 29 T cell receptor beta chains below was sequenced from the same sample in a study of CD8+ T cells in alopecia areata. CD4+ cells of several patients were subjected to sorting into CD25+CD127- cells. Sequencing templates came from extracted RNA that was reverse transcribed into cDNA. Sequencing used immunoSEQ multiplex PCR; TCRdb keeps in-frame clones, though not all of them. The data show roughly 8,000 clones, with 55% to 75% seen just once and around 2.5% held by the top ten. Sequenced: CD4+ Tregs sorted from blood. The origin of the receptors is a human donor with alopecia areata.

The chain is built from TRBV29-1 and TRBJ2-3; TRBD1 matches at 7 bases. The CDR3 is 13 amino acids. After removal of 7 bases from V and 5 bases from J, the junction contained 9 bases not matched to a gene. Germline CDR1 and CDR2: SQVTM and ANQGSEA. Here the CDR3 reads CSAETGLGDTQYF. As DNA, the CDR3 is TGCAGCGCCGAGACAGGGCTAGGAGATACGCAGTATTTT.

The chain couples TRBV19 to TRBJ2-5, with D possibly being TRBD2 (5 bases). Near its end, the DNA agrees better with TRBJ2-7, so the J call may be wrong. CDR1 is LNHDA, CDR2 SQIVND, per germline (reference sequence). The CDR3 totals 12 residues. In DNA form, the CDR3 reads TGTGCCAGTAGTATGCGAGGGTACGAGCAGTACTTC. Protein: CASSMRGYEQYF.

The rearrangement links TRBV28 to TRBJ1-1; D call uncertain. Germline V CDR1 and CDR2: MDHEN, SYDVKM. The CDR3 consists of 12 residues. Deletions cut 4 bases from V and 5 bases from J, with 8 bases between. The CDR3 loop is CASSSTYTEAFF. The CDR3 region has the DNA TGTGCCAGCAGTTCTACGTATACTGAAGCTTTCTTT.

The gene calls are TRBV5-1 and TRBJ2-7; D tentatively fits TRBD1 or TRBD2 (5 bases each). The V and J ends lost 4 bases and 3 bases respectively, with 14 bases between them. The CDR3 extends over 14 amino acids. CDR1 and CDR2 (germline): SGHRS, YFSETQ. The CDR3 reads CASSLRDRVYEQYF. The DNA for the CDR3 is TGCGCCAGCAGCCTCCGGGACCGGGTCTACGAGCAGTACTTC.

The chain uses TRBV7-2 and TRBJ2-4; 16 bases map to TRBD2. The CDR3 runs to 19 residues. Losses at the gene ends were 5 bases for V and 2 bases for J; bases not matched to a gene: 9. The germline V gene has CDR1 SGHTA and CDR2 FQGNSA. The CDR3 spells CASSLSGLAGGRTKNIQYF. CDR3 DNA: TGTGCCAGCAGCCTCTCGGGACTAGCGGGGGGGCGAACCAAAAACATTCAGTACTTC.

The chain recombines TRBV4-2 with TRBJ2-5; maybe TRBD2 (5 bases). The CDR3 totals 16 residues. V lost 0 bases and J lost 2, with 13 bases in between. Germline values: CDR1 LGHNA, CDR2 YNFKEQ. The DNA for the CDR3 is TGTGCCAGCAGCCAAGATCAAGGCAGGAGGCAAGAGACCCAGTACTTC. It specifies CASSQDQGRRQETQYF.

The chain uses TRBV29-1 and TRBJ2-5, with D tentatively TRBD2 (6 bases). Trimming stripped 7 bases from V and 2 bases from J, with 14 bases between. In germline, CDR1 is SQVTM, CDR2 ANQGSEA. The CDR3 is 13 residues long. The CDR3 coding sequence is TGCAGCGCCTGTTTGGGAGGTCAAGAGACCCAGTACTTC. Translated, it gives CSACLGGQETQYF.

The chain recombines TRBV19 with TRBJ1-6; 9 positions match TRBD1. Germline assignment: CDR1 LNHDA and CDR2 SQIVND (reference sequence). V lost 2 bases to trimming and J lost 9 bases; unmatched junction nucleotides: 5. The CDR3 runs 15 residues. The CDR3 protein is CASSIRDRVASPLHF. In DNA form, the CDR3 reads TGTGCCAGTAGTATAAGGGACAGGGTGGCTTCACCCCTCCACTTT.

V is TRBV5-4 and J is TRBJ1-1, with no clear D. This CDR3 is built from 14 residues. V was clipped by 0 bases and J by 0 bases, with 6 bases between them. CDR1 SGHNT and CDR2 YYREEE come from the germline V gene (reference sequence). The CDR3 loop reads CASSLGGLNTEAFF. The CDR3 DNA is TGTGCCAGCAGCTTGGGCGGATTGAACACTGAAGCTTTCTTT.

The V gene is TRBV4-2, the J gene TRBJ2-3; 12 nucleotides line up with TRBD2. Germline V lookup: CDR1 LGHNA, CDR2 YNFKEQ. Trimming at V came to 4 bases and at J to 2 bases, leaving 10 bases not matched to a gene. The CDR3 is made up of 18 amino acids. CDR3 in DNA: TGTGCCAGCAGCCTGGGGCTAGCGGGAGGGCCGATCACAGATACGCAGTATTTT. Its protein is CASSLGLAGGPITDTQYF.

This chain joins TRBV11-2 and TRBJ2-6, with TRBD1 identical over 9 bases. The trim removed 1 base at V and 4 bases at J, leaving 11 bases unmatched. The length of the CDR3 is 19 residues. Germline CDR1 is SGHAT and CDR2 is FQNNGV. The CDR3 DNA reads TGTGCCAGCAGCTTAGTCATTTGGACAGGGGATTCCGGGGCCAACGTCCTGACTTTC. Amino acid sequence: CASSLVIWTGDSGANVLTF.

The rearrangement joins TRBV28 to TRBJ1-6; D uncertain. V shed 5 bases and J shed 4 bases, with 6 bases lying between them. Per the germline V gene, CDR1 is MDHEN and CDR2 is SYDVKM. The length of the CDR3 is 13 residues. Here the CDR3 DNA reads TGTGCCAGCAGTGGCGATTATAATTCACCCCTCCACTTT. It translates to CASSGDYNSPLHF.

The rearrangement uses TRBV28 and TRBJ1-2; no clear D gene. The length of the CDR3 is 12 residues. From germline, CDR1 is MDHEN and CDR2 SYDVKM. The ends were cut back, 8 bases at V and 8 bases at J, with 15 bases in the middle. The CDR3 loop is CASRGGLLGYTF. CDR3 nucleotide sequence: TGTGCCAGCCGAGGCGGACTCCTAGGCTACACCTTC.

V and J are TRBV11-2 and TRBJ2-1; 14 bases match TRBD2. The CDR3 is made up of 19 amino acids. Germline V CDR1 and CDR2: SGHAT, FQNNGV. Losses at the gene ends were 5 bases for V and 3 bases for J; bases not matched to a gene: 12. CDR3 DNA: TGTGCCAGCAGCCTCCGGACTAGCGGGAGGCGGAGGCACTACAATGAGCAGTTCTTC. Protein sequence: CASSLRTSGRRRHYNEQFF.

The gene calls are TRBV6-5 and TRBJ2-7; D unclear. V lost 2 bases and J 2 bases, leaving 7 bases between the germline ends. CDR1 is MNHEY, CDR2 SVGAGI, per germline. The CDR3 has 13 residues. The chain's CDR3 is CASSYRTAYEQYF. The DNA for the CDR3 is TGTGCCAGCAGTTACAGGACGGCCTACGAGCAGTACTTC.

This chain connects TRBV7-3 to TRBJ1-1; TRBD1 aligns across 10 bases. The junction had 1 base not matched to a gene; V was cut back by 3 bases and J by 0 bases. This CDR3 spans 15 amino acids. The germline CDR1 and CDR2 sequences are SGHTA and FQGTGA. CDR3 sequence reads: CASSLTGGLNTEAFF. The CDR3 nucleotides read TGTGCCAGCAGCTTGACAGGGGGCCTGAACACTGAAGCTTTCTTT.

V is TRBV6-5 and J is TRBJ2-5; D perhaps matches TRBD2 (5 bases). The germline V and J ends were trimmed by 5 bases and 6 bases, with 16 bases remaining between them. The CDR3 is 14 residues long. CDR1 is MNHEY, CDR2 SVGAGI, per germline. CDR3 protein: CASSQLSSPKTQYF. In nucleotides, the CDR3 is TGTGCCAGCAGTCAGCTCTCTAGCCCGAAGACCCAGTACTTC.

This chain links TRBV18 with TRBJ2-7; 9 bases are a match to TRBD1. The CDR3 extends over 14 amino acids. Looked up from germline, CDR1 is KGHSH and CDR2 is LQKENI. The V gene end was trimmed by 5 bases and the J gene end by 5 bases; junction bases not matched to a gene: 7. CDR3 amino acids: CASSEQGQGNEQYF. DNA of the CDR3: TGTGCCAGCTCAGAACAGGGACAGGGCAACGAGCAGTACTTC.

This clone showed up just a few times. The chain carries TRBV15 and TRBJ2-1, with 7 positions matching TRBD1. With V trimmed by 6 bases and J by 2 bases, 7 bases remained unmatched. Germline CDR1 reads LNHNV; CDR2 reads YYDKDF (reference sequence). CDR3 length: 15 amino acids. CDR3 DNA sequence: TGTGCCACCAGGAGCCGGGACAGACCCTACAATGAGCAGTTCTTC. Translating it yields CATRSRDRPYNEQFF.

The chain carries TRBV28 and TRBJ1-5; D gene ambiguous. The ends were cut back, 5 bases at V and 0 bases at J, with 5 bases in the middle. CDR1 MDHEN and CDR2 SYDVKM come from the germline V gene. This CDR3 has 13 residues. CDR3 loop: CASSVTSNQPQHF. In DNA form, the CDR3 reads TGTGCCAGCAGTGTAACTAGCAATCAGCCCCAGCATTTT. The complete variable domain, with remaining parts taken from reference TRBV28 and TRBJ1-5, reads DVKVTQSSRYLVKRTGEKVFLECVQDMDHENMFWYRQDPGLGLRLIYFSYDVKMKEKGDIPEGYSVSREKKERFSLILESASTNQTSMYLCASSVTSNQPQHFGDGTRLSIL.

The genes are TRBV18 and TRBJ1-3; D remains unclear. The CDR3 has 16 residues. V was trimmed by 3 bases and J by 0 bases, leaving 12 bases between them. Germline V gene lookup returns CDR1 KGHSH and CDR2 LQKENI. This chain's CDR3 is CASSPVADNSGNTIYF. CDR3 coding DNA: TGTGCCAGCTCACCGGTGGCAGACAACTCTGGAAACACCATATATTTT.

The chain carries TRBV5-1 and TRBJ2-1; no firm D call. Germline CDR1 is SGHRS and CDR2 is YFSETQ. V lost 4 bases and J lost 8, with 7 bases in between. The CDR3 totals 11 residues. CDR3 nucleotides: TGCGCCAGCAGCCGACGAGATGAGCAGTTCTTC. Protein sequence: CASSRRDEQFF.

This chain joins TRBV5-1 and TRBJ2-5; D not certain. Trimming shortened V by 4 bases and J by 5 bases, and 15 bases separated the two germline ends. The CDR3 covers 14 residues. Germline V gene sequence: CDR1 SGHRS, CDR2 YFSETQ. The DNA for the CDR3 is TGCGCCAGCAGCCCGGTTGAGATGTGGGAGACCCAGTACTTC. Protein product: CASSPVEMWETQYF.

The V and J genes are TRBV7-3 and TRBJ2-3, with D perhaps matching TRBD1 (5 bases). The CDR3 spans 15 residues. Germline CDR1 and CDR2: SGHTA and FQGTGA. Trimming left V 5 bases short and J 6 bases short, with 18 bases between. Here the CDR3 DNA reads TGTGCCAGCAGCCCACAAGGGGCCCCCCTGGATACGCAGTATTTT. It specifies CASSPQGAPLDTQYF. Full variable domain (remainder filled in from reference TRBV7-3 and TRBJ2-3): GAGVSQTPSNKVTEKGKYVELRCDPISGHTALYWYRQSLGQGPEFLIYFQGTGAADDSGLPNDRFFAVRPEGSVSTLKIQRTERGDSAVYLCASSPQGAPLDTQYFGPGTRLTVL.

This sequence joins TRBV30 and TRBJ1-1; D gene uncertain. The CDR3 loop spans 13 amino acids. CDR1 and CDR2 (germline): GTSNPN, SVGIG (reference sequence). V was shortened by 0 bases and J by 6 bases, with 11 bases between the two germline ends. The CDR3 sequence is CAWSVSHRAEAFF. The DNA for the CDR3 is TGTGCCTGGAGTGTATCGCATAGAGCTGAAGCTTTCTTT.

This clone was seen a few times. A junction end diverges from the germline sequence, so it may reflect a read error. This rearrangement joins TRBV7-7 to TRBJ1-1, with D perhaps TRBD1 (5 bases). CDR3 length: 15 residues. CDR1 and CDR2 (germline): SSHAT, FNYEAQ (reference sequence). CDR3 coding DNA: TGTGCTAGCAGCCCGTTGGGACGGAAGAACACTGAAGCTTTCTTT. It codes for CASSPLGRKNTEAFF.

The chain employs TRBV4-2 and TRBJ2-1; 9 bases align to TRBD1. The germline V gene encodes CDR1 LGHNA and CDR2 YNFKEQ. V lost 1 base, J lost 10 bases, and 5 bases stayed unmatched. This CDR3 spans 14 amino acids. For the CDR3, the DNA is TGTGCCAGCAGCCAAGGGGACAGGGCAGGCGAGCAGTTCTTC. Its translation: CASSQGDRAGEQFF.

The CDR3 bases are TGTGCCAGCAGTAACTTCAATCAGCCCCAGCATTTT. This gives the protein CASSNFNQPQHF. V is TRBV6-6 and J is TRBJ1-5; D unclear. Trimming cost V 5 bases and J 3 bases, with 5 bases left between them. This CDR3 is built from 12 residues. Looked up from germline, CDR1 is MNHNY and CDR2 is SVGAGI (reference sequence).

CDR3 in amino acids: CASSPLRGGIGTDTQYF. CDR3 DNA sequence: TGTGCCAGTAGCCCCCTCCGTGGGGGGATCGGTACAGATACGCAGTATTTT. The chain recombines TRBV19 with TRBJ2-3, with TRBD2 as a possible D gene (6 bases). This CDR3 is 17 amino acids long. Germline-derived CDR1 and CDR2 are LNHDA and SQIVND (reference sequence). Deletions cut 6 bases from V and 3 bases from J, with 22 bases between.